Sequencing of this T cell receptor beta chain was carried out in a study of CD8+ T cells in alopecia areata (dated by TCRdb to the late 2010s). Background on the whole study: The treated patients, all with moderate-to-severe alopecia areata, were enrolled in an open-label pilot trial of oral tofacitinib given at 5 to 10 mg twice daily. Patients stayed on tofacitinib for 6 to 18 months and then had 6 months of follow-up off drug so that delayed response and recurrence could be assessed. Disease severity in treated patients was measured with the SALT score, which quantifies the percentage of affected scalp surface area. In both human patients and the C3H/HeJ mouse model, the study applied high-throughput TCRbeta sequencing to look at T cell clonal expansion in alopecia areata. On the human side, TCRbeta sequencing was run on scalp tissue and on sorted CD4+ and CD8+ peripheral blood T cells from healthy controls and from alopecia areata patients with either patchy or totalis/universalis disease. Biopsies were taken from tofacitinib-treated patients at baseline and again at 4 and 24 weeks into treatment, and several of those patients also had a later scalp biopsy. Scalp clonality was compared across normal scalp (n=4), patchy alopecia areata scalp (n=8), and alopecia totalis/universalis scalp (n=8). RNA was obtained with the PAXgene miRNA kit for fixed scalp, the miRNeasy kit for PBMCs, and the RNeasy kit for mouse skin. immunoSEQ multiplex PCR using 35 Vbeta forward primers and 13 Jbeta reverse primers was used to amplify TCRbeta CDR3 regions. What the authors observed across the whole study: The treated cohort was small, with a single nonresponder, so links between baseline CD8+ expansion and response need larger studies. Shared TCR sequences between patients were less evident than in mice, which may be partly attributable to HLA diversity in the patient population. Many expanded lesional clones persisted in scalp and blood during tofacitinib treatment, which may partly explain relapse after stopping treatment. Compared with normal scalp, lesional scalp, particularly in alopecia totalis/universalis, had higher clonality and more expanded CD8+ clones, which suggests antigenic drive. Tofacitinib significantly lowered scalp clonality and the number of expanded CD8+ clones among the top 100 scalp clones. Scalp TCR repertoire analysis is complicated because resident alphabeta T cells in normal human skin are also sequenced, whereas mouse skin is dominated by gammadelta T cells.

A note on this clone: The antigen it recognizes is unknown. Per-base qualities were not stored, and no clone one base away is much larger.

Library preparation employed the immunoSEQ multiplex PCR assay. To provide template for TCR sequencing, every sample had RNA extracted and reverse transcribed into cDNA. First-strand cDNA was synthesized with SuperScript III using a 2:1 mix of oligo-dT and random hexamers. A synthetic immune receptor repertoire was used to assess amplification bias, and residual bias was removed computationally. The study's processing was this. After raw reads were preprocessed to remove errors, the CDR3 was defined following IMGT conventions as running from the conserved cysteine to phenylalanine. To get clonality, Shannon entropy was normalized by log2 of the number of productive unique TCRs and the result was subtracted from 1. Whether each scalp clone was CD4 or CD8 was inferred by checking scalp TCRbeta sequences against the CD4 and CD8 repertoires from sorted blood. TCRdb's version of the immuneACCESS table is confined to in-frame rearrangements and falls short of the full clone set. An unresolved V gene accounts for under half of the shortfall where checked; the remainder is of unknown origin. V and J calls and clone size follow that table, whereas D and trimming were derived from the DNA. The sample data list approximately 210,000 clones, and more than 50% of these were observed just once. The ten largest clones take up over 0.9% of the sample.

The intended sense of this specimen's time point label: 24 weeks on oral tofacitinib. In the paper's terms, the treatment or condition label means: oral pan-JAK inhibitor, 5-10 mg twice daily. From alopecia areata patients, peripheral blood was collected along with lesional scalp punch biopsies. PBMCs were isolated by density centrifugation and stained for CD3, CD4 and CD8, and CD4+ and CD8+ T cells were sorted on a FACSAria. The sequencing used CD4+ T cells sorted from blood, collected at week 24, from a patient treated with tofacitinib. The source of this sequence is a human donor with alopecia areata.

At the DNA level, the sequence is TGTGCCAGCAGCCGCTGGGACAGGGACAATGAGCAGTTCTTC. Translated, it gives CASSRWDRDNEQFF. The sequence joins TRBV5-6 to TRBJ2-1; 9 of the junction bases match TRBD1. The cysteine opens and the phenylalanine closes a CDR3 of 14 amino acids. CDR3 DNA is the only sequence kept; it has 42 bases, read in frame from the first base. Trimming removed 4 bases from V and 5 bases from J; the gene matches leave 4 bases unexplained. CDR1 and CDR2 are read off the germline V gene as SGHDT and YYEEEE.